Listed below are T cell receptor beta chains from one sample, sequenced in a study of response to subunit inactivated influenza vaccine. MiXCR was run by TCRdb on the RT-PCR reads, yielding one entry per CDR3 protein. The sample has roughly 500,000 distinct CDR3 sequences; approximately 17% are singletons. The sequenced sample was CD4+ T cells sorted from PBMCs, obtained 23 to 25 months after vaccination. The receptor source for this set is a man in his fifties or sixties who received an inactivated influenza vaccine. CDR3s include the opening cysteine and the closing phenylalanine or tryptophan. Fields, in order: clone size, J gene, V gene, D gene, CDR3 protein, CDR3 DNA. D genes are given only for firm matches. Only some rows state a clone size, as once, few, many or a class for expanded clones.

-	TRBJ2-3	TRBV27	TRBD1	CASSLSRGGADTQYF	TGTGCCAGCAGTTTATCGAGAGGGGGCGCAGATACGCAGTATTTT
few	TRBJ1-3	TRBV6-5	TRBD1	CASSYSSPGTGGYTIYF	TGTGCCAGCAGTTACTCGAGTCCCGGGACAGGGGGCTACACCATATATTTT
few	TRBJ1-5	TRBV10-3	TRBD1	CAISAGQDSNQPQHF	TGTGCCATCAGTGCCGGACAGGATAGCAATCAGCCCCAGCATTTT
few	TRBJ1-1	TRBV20-1	-	CSARIRTEAFF	TGCAGTGCTAGAATTCGCACTGAAGCTTTCTTT
few	TRBJ1-2	TRBV20-1	-	CSARRTAHYGYTF	TGCAGTGCTAGACGGACGGCCCACTATGGCTACACCTTC
-	TRBJ2-2	TRBV10-3	TRBD1	CAIGQGVDTGELFF	TGTGCCATAGGACAGGGTGTAGATACCGGGGAGCTGTTTTTT
once	TRBJ2-7	TRBV29-1	-	CSVRTAYEQYF	TGCAGCGTTCGGACAGCCTACGAGCAGTACTTC
-	TRBJ1-1	TRBV7-9	TRBD1	CASSRQGASGAFF	TGTGCCAGCAGCCGACAGGGGGCAAGCGGGGCTTTCTTT
few	TRBJ2-2	TRBV10-1	-	CASSEFLGDSGELFF	TGCGCCAGCAGTGAGTTTCTGGGGGACTCCGGGGAGCTGTTTTTT
-	TRBJ2-6	TRBV5-5	-	CASSLSGQLSGANVLTF	TGTGCCAGCAGCTTGTCGGGACAACTCTCTGGGGCCAACGTCCTGACTTTC
-	TRBJ2-5	TRBV10-2	TRBD2	CASSGRTGTSKKTQYF	TGCGCCAGCAGTGGGCGGACTGGGACTAGCAAGAAGACCCAGTACTTC
-	TRBJ2-7	TRBV3-1	-	CASSHQGYEQYF	TGTGCCAGCAGCCATCAGGGTTACGAGCAGTACTTC
-	TRBJ2-3	TRBV5-5	-	CASRQGLPSDTQYF	TGTGCCAGCAGACAGGGACTTCCGTCAGATACGCAGTATTTT
-	TRBJ1-1	TRBV20-1	TRBD1	CSAGQGVKAFF	TGCAGTGCAGGACAGGGGGTTAAAGCTTTCTTT
-	TRBJ1-2	TRBV4-2	-	CASSQAGHGYGYTF	TGTGCCAGCAGCCAAGCCGGACACGGCTATGGCTACACCTTC
few	TRBJ1-1	TRBV6-2/TRBV6-3	-	CASSYPTGNTEAFF	TGTGCCAGCAGTTACCCGACAGGGAACACTGAAGCTTTCTTT
-	TRBJ2-4	TRBV6-1	-	CASSESRGNIQYF	TGTGCCAGCAGTGAATCGAGGGGGAACATTCAGTACTTC
many	TRBJ2-7	TRBV5-1	TRBD1	CASSLEGTGHEQYF	TGCGCCAGCAGCTTGGAAGGGACAGGCCACGAGCAGTACTTC
-	TRBJ2-4	TRBV6-1	-	CASSDRSSVRLGIQYF	TGTGCCAGCAGTGATCGTTCGTCGGTCAGACTAGGCATTCAGTACTTC
-	TRBJ2-2	TRBV29-1	-	CSVAGQYTGELFF	TGCAGCGTCGCAGGACAGTACACCGGGGAGCTGTTTTTT
-	TRBJ2-1	TRBV7-9	-	CASSLYGRYNEQFF	TGTGCCAGCAGCCTCTACGGGCGTTACAATGAGCAGTTCTTC
-	TRBJ2-7	TRBV5-5	-	CASSKYGRRPEQYF	TGTGCCAGCAGCAAGTATGGACGCCGCCCCGAGCAGTACTTC
-	TRBJ2-3	TRBV7-2	-	CASSSVLTDTQYF	TGTGCCAGCAGCTCGGTACTCACAGATACGCAGTATTTT
-	TRBJ2-4	TRBV5-1	TRBD2	CASSSGTSRNIQYF	TGCGCCAGCAGCTCCGGGACTAGCAGGAACATTCAGTACTTC
few	TRBJ2-3	TRBV24-1	TRBD1	CATSDHGQGAGDTQYF	TGTGCCACCAGTGATCACGGACAGGGGGCTGGAGATACGCAGTATTTT
many	TRBJ2-3	TRBV5-1	-	CASTVASTDTQYF	TGCGCCAGCACTGTGGCGAGCACAGATACGCAGTATTTT
-	TRBJ2-1	TRBV11-3	-	CASSLGPLVGDNEQFF	TGTGCCAGCAGCTTAGGCCCCTTAGTTGGAGACAATGAGCAGTTCTTC